Listed below are T cell receptor beta chains from one sample, sequenced in a study of vaccination effects on CD4 cells after COVID-19. Their antigens are not known. The assay was immunoSEQ multiplex PCR, and TCRdb's table has in-frame clones only and misses some. The table records 20,000 to 25,000 clones, roughly 74% of them present only once. This material consisted of CD4+ T cells from PBMCs cultured with a peptide pool, taken before COVID-19 vaccination. The receptors were gathered from a human donor who had a prior SARS-CoV-2 infection. The CDR3 runs from the conserved cysteine through the conserved F or W. A D gene is named only where the DNA matches it firmly.

v_call	j_call	d_call	cdr3_aa
TRBV15	TRBJ1-3	-	CATSRDRPHSGNTIYF
TRBV15	TRBJ1-1	TRBD1	CATSRAGQGYMNTEAFF
TRBV7-9	TRBJ2-1	-	CASSLWSSGISYNEQFF
TRBV18	TRBJ2-1	-	CASSPAKISYNEQFF
TRBV6-5	TRBJ1-2	TRBD1	CASSYSGDRVTNGYTF
TRBV25-1	TRBJ2-7	TRBD1	CASSERWGTGVGEQYF
TRBV2	TRBJ1-2	TRBD1	CASSGQGYGYTF
TRBV4-1	TRBJ1-6	-	CASSQRGHYNSPLHF
TRBV27	TRBJ2-1	TRBD2	CASSLTSGNYNEQFF
TRBV7-9	TRBJ2-5	TRBD2	CASSFASGRGETQYF
TRBV5-1	TRBJ1-2	-	CASSLNGSPNYGYTF
TRBV5-4	TRBJ1-1	TRBD1	CASSLASQGTNTEAFF
TRBV15	TRBJ2-3	TRBD2	CATSRPGLAGVQDTQYF
TRBV12-3/TRBV12-4	TRBJ1-1	-	CASSLTVNTEAFF
TRBV7-3	TRBJ2-3	-	CASSSYVSPSTDTQYF
TRBV6-5	TRBJ1-2	-	CASSTASNYGYTF
TRBV11-2	TRBJ2-1	-	CASSLASQGAEQFF
TRBV2	TRBJ2-5	TRBD1	CASNRGQTGQETQYF
TRBV5-5	TRBJ1-1	TRBD1	CASSFRGGLVNTEAFF
TRBV18	TRBJ1-6	-	CASSPAGSPSALHF
TRBV5-4	TRBJ1-2	-	CASSSSNYRAGQGYTF
TRBV5-6	TRBJ1-2	-	CASSPWGPNYGYTF
TRBV7-2	TRBJ2-1	TRBD1	CASSPMGQGINEQFF
TRBV5-1	TRBJ2-7	TRBD2	CASSREGRDEQYF
TRBV2	TRBJ1-5	-	CASSPGQNNQPQHF
TRBV11-3	TRBJ2-1	-	CASSPRDVAYNEQFF
TRBV28	TRBJ2-2	TRBD2	CASSSPWASGRAMNTGELFF
TRBV3-1/TRBV3-2	TRBJ2-5	TRBD1	CASSQWDRAQETQYF
TRBV5-1	TRBJ2-7	TRBD2	CASSLEVAGNYEQYF